The 23 T cell receptor beta chains reported below all come from one sample, sequenced in a study of glioma-infiltrating T cells after dendritic cell vaccination. This table comes from immunoSEQ multiplex PCR, and its TCRdb copy is limited to in-frame clones, with some not included. Of over 55,000 clones listed, approximately 80% are singletons. The material sequenced was blood, taken before dendritic cell vaccination. The receptors were gathered from a human donor with glioblastoma.

This CDR3 is CASSVPGNEKLFF. For the CDR3, the DNA is TGTGCCAGCAGCGTTCCAGGGAATGAAAAACTGTTTTTT. This chain connects TRBV7-2 to TRBJ1-4; a weak D match, TRBD1 (5 bases). The V end was cut by 5 bases, the J end by 5 bases, with 9 bases between. The germline gives CDR1 SGHTA, CDR2 FQGNSA. This CDR3 has 13 amino acids. The variable domain in full, with the rest retrieved from reference TRBV7-2 and TRBJ1-4, is GAGVSQSPSNKVTEKGKDVELRCDPISGHTALYWYRQSLGQGLEFLIYFQGNSAPDKSGLPSDRFSAERTGGSVSTLTIQRTQQEDSAVYLCASSVPGNEKLFFGSGTQLSVL.

The gene calls are TRBV5-3 and TRBJ1-2; possible D gene TRBD1, 6 bases. TRBV5-3 is flagged as an ORF with uncertain function. Deletions cut 2 bases from V and 2 bases from J, with 10 bases between. The CDR3 contains 14 residues. CDR3: CARSFDRPNYGYTF. CDR3 in DNA: TGTGCCAGAAGCTTTGACAGGCCAAACTATGGCTACACCTTC.

V is TRBV4-2 and J is TRBJ1-2, with D possibly being TRBD1 (5 bases). The CDR3 loop spans 17 amino acids. Trimming left V 6 bases short and J 3 bases short, with 23 bases between. Germline values: CDR1 LGHNA, CDR2 YNFKEQ. CDR3 amino acids: CASSLQTGGNLYYGYTF. In DNA, the CDR3 is TGTGCCAGCAGTCTTCAAACGGGGGGAAACCTTTACTATGGCTACACCTTC.

The chain combines TRBV6-1 with TRBJ1-2, with a tentative D call TRBD1 (6 bases). The CDR3 is 18 amino acids. V was clipped by 1 base and J by 7 bases, with 25 bases between them. Germline V gene data show CDR1 as MNHNS and CDR2 as SASEGT. The CDR3 DNA is TGTGCCAGCAGTGAAGGGACAGAATACCTATTCGGTTTCAGTGGCTACACCTTC. The encoded protein is CASSEGTEYLFGFSGYTF.

The genes are TRBV6-6 and TRBJ2-2, with D uncertain. Germline assignment: CDR1 MNHNY and CDR2 SVGAGI (reference sequence). This CDR3 spans 14 amino acids. V was trimmed by 1 base and J by 6 bases, leaving 9 bases between them. The CDR3 DNA follows: TGTGCCAGCAGTTACTACCACGGAGCCGGGGAGCTGTTTTTT. Translation: CASSYYHGAGELFF.

This clone was counted once. The rearrangement links TRBV7-8 to TRBJ2-7; the D gene is possibly TRBD2 (6 bases). This CDR3 is 16 amino acids long. The V and J ends lost 5 bases and 2 bases respectively, with 19 bases between them. Germline CDR1 SGHVS, CDR2 FQNEAQ. The CDR3 DNA is TGTGCCAGCAGCGTAGACTCAGTCGGGGGTCCCTACGAGCAGTACTTC. This sequence encodes CASSVDSVGGPYEQYF.

The V and J genes are TRBV5-1 and TRBJ2-2; D remains unclear. The CDR3 has 12 residues. Germline V gene lookup returns CDR1 SGHRS and CDR2 YFSETQ. Trimming took 1 base from V and 8 from J, leaving 6 bases between them. CDR3 in amino acids: CASSLRLGELFF. The CDR3 DNA follows: TGCGCCAGCAGCTTGCGGTTGGGGGAGCTGTTTTTT. Together with reference TRBV5-1 and TRBJ2-2, the CDR3 gives the full variable domain: KAGVTQTPRYLIKTRGQQVTLSCSPISGHRSVSWYQQTPGQGLQFLFEYFSETQRNKGNFPGRFSGRQFSNSRSEMNVSTLELGDSALYLCASSLRLGELFFGEGSRLTVL.

The chain combines TRBV9 with TRBJ1-1, with D perhaps TRBD1 (5 bases). In germline, CDR1 is SGDLS, CDR2 YYNGEE. This CDR3 region has 13 residues. Trimming took 4 bases from V and 5 from J, leaving 12 bases between them. The CDR3 DNA is TGTGCCAGCAGCTTGGGGGGGTGGACTGAAGCTTTCTTT. It encodes CASSLGGWTEAFF.

The chain has TRBV9 and TRBJ2-1; D is possibly TRBD2 (5 bases). Germline V CDR1 and CDR2: SGDLS, YYNGEE. The CDR3 has 16 amino acids. Trimming cost V 2 bases and J 4 bases, with 16 bases left between them. CDR3 in amino acids: CASSVSGTSSYNEQFF. DNA of the CDR3: TGTGCCAGCAGCGTCAGCGGAACGTCTTCTTACAATGAGCAGTTCTTC.

This sequence joins TRBV7-8 and TRBJ2-6; 11 positions agree with TRBD1. Germline lookup yields CDR1 SGHVS and CDR2 FQNEAQ. The CDR3 spans 19 residues. The junction had 7 bases not matched to a gene; V was cut back by 1 base and J by 2 bases. CDR3 loop: CASSLGRTGGATGANVLTF. The CDR3 coding sequence is TGTGCCAGCAGCTTAGGCCGGACAGGGGGCGCGACTGGGGCCAACGTCCTGACTTTC.

The chain carries TRBV11-3 and TRBJ1-1, with D possibly TRBD1 on 5 matching bases. CDR3 length equals 14 residues. The V and J ends lost 1 base and 3 bases respectively, with 9 bases between them. In germline, CDR1 is SGHNT, CDR2 YENEEA. The CDR3 coding sequence is TGTGCCAGCAGCTTAGCCGGGGGGGACACTGAAGCTTTCTTT. This translates into CASSLAGGDTEAFF.

The chain carries TRBV9 and TRBJ2-5, with D maybe TRBD1 (5 bases). Per the germline V gene, CDR1 is SGDLS and CDR2 is YYNGEE. The CDR3 spans 13 residues. Trimming removed 3 bases from V and 2 bases from J, with 8 bases in between. Here the CDR3 reads CASSEGEQETQYF. Here the CDR3 DNA reads TGTGCCAGCAGCGAAGGGGAACAAGAGACCCAGTACTTC.

The gene calls are TRBV5-6 and TRBJ1-2; D uncertain. Germline values: CDR1 SGHDT, CDR2 YYEEEE. CDR3 length: 15 amino acids. Trimming removed 7 bases at V and 5 bases at J, with 21 bases between. The CDR3 DNA reads TGTGCCAGCCGAGCCGGGTCTTTTCTGAGATATGGCTACACCTTC. Its protein product is CASRAGSFLRYGYTF.

The V call is TRBV7-2, the J call TRBJ2-5; no definite D call. With 4 bases removed from V and 5 bases from J, the gap between germline ends came to 14 bases. The CDR3 totals 14 residues. Germline assignment: CDR1 SGHTA and CDR2 FQGNSA. The CDR3 coding sequence is TGTGCCAGCAGCTACGGAACCTCGCGGGAGACCCAGTACTTC. This translates into CASSYGTSRETQYF.

The chain recombines TRBV7-3 with TRBJ1-2; D may be TRBD1 (5 bases). The CDR3 is 13 amino acids. Trimming took 4 bases from V and 7 from J, leaving 13 bases between them. Germline lookup yields CDR1 SGHTA and CDR2 FQGTGA. In DNA form, the CDR3 reads TGTGCCAGCAGCTCCCCGGGGAGGGGTGGCTACACCTTC. Its protein is CASSSPGRGGYTF. Combining the CDR3 with reference TRBV7-3 and TRBJ1-2 gives the whole variable domain GAGVSQTPSNKVTEKGKYVELRCDPISGHTALYWYRQSLGQGPEFLIYFQGTGAADDSGLPNDRFFAVRPEGSVSTLKIQRTERGDSAVYLCASSSPGRGGYTFGSGTRLTVV.

The chain links TRBV6-5 to TRBJ2-7; weak D call: TRBD2 (6 bases). V lost 0 bases and J lost 0, with 12 bases in between. In germline, CDR1 is MNHEY, CDR2 SVGAGI. The CDR3 has 16 amino acids. The CDR3 loop reads CASSYSGGASSYEQYF. The CDR3 nucleotides read TGTGCCAGCAGTTACTCGGGCGGGGCCAGCTCCTACGAGCAGTACTTC.

This clone was picked up one time. This chain links TRBV10-1 with TRBJ1-1, with D tentatively TRBD1 (6 bases). Germline CDR1 reads WNHNN; CDR2 reads SYGVQD (reference sequence). The V end was cut by 4 bases, the J end by 1 base, with 10 bases between. This CDR3 region has 14 residues. The CDR3 loop reads CASSVGQKNTEAFF. Written as DNA, the CDR3 is TGCGCCAGCAGTGTTGGACAGAAGAACACTGAAGCTTTCTTT.

The V call is TRBV5-4, the J call TRBJ1-6; possible D gene TRBD1, 5 bases. CDR3 length: 16 amino acids. V lost 1 base, J lost 3 bases, and 11 bases lay in between. Germline V gene data show CDR1 as SGHNT and CDR2 as YYREEE (reference sequence). In nucleotides, the CDR3 is TGTGCCAGCAGCTTGATGGGGGGATACTATAATTCACCCCTCCACTTT. It yields the protein CASSLMGGYYNSPLHF.

The chain couples TRBV7-9 to TRBJ1-4, with 7 bases matching TRBD1. This CDR3 region has 14 residues. Trimming cost V 6 bases and J 8 bases; bases outside gene matches: 9. CDR1 is SEHNR and CDR2 is FQNEAQ in the germline V gene (reference sequence). CDR3 region: CASRVTGEEEKLFF. The CDR3 region has the DNA TGTGCCAGCAGAGTCACAGGGGAAGAAGAAAAACTGTTTTTT.

The rearrangement uses TRBV14 and TRBJ2-2, with D tentatively TRBD1 (5 bases). Germline V gene sequence: CDR1 SGHDN, CDR2 FVKESK. The CDR3 covers 16 residues. With 1 base removed from V and 3 bases from J, the gap between germline ends came to 12 bases. The chain's CDR3 is CASSQGAGYDTGELFF. The CDR3 coding sequence is TGTGCCAGCAGCCAAGGGGCAGGGTATGACACCGGGGAGCTGTTTTTT.

The chain employs TRBV19 and TRBJ2-2; D may be TRBD2 (5 bases). Germline lookup yields CDR1 LNHDA and CDR2 SQIVND (reference sequence). CDR3 size: 13 residues. V lost 3 bases and J lost 8, with 10 bases in between. The CDR3 DNA is TGTGCCAGTAGTATGGACTCCCCGGGGGAGCTGTTTTTT. Residues: CASSMDSPGELFF.

V usage is TRBV7-2 and J usage is TRBJ2-5; 7 nucleotides match TRBD2. Unmatched junction bases numbered 3, after V lost 3 bases and J lost 5 bases. In germline, CDR1 is SGHTA, CDR2 FQGNSA. The CDR3 covers 13 residues. In DNA form, the CDR3 reads TGTGCCAGCAGCTTCGGACTAGGGGAGACCCAGTACTTC. This translates into CASSFGLGETQYF. Filled out from reference TRBV7-2 and TRBJ2-5, the complete variable domain reads GAGVSQSPSNKVTEKGKDVELRCDPISGHTALYWYRQSLGQGLEFLIYFQGNSAPDKSGLPSDRFSAERTGGSVSTLTIQRTQQEDSAVYLCASSFGLGETQYFGPGTRLLVL.

V usage is TRBV30 and J usage is TRBJ1-4; weak D call: TRBD1 (6 bases). V lost 5 bases and J 5 bases, leaving 15 bases between the germline ends. The CDR3 is made up of 14 amino acids. Germline V lookup: CDR1 GTSNPN, CDR2 SVGIG (reference sequence). CDR3: CAWGGGASNEKLFF. CDR3 sequence (DNA): TGTGCCTGGGGAGGGGGGGCCTCGAATGAAAAACTGTTTTTT.